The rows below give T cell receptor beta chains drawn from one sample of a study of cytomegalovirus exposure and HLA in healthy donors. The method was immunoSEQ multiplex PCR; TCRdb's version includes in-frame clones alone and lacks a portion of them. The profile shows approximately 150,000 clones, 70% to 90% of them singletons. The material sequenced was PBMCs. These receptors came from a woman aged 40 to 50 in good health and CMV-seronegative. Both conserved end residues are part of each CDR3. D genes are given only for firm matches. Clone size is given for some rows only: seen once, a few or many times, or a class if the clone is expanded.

cdr3_aa: CASINIAEAYEQYF; cdr3_nt: TGTGCTAGCATCAACATAGCGGAGGCCTACGAGCAGTACTTC; v_call: TRBV7-7; clone_size: NA; d_call: NA; j_call: TRBJ2-7
cdr3_aa: CASSSGHTNEQFF; cdr3_nt: TGTGCCAGCAGCTCGGGACACACAAATGAGCAGTTCTTC; v_call: TRBV7-9; clone_size: NA; d_call: NA; j_call: TRBJ2-1
cdr3_aa: CASSSGQGFLYEQYF; cdr3_nt: TGTGCCAGCAGCAGCGGACAGGGATTCCTTTACGAGCAGTACTTC; v_call: TRBV28; clone_size: NA; d_call: TRBD1; j_call: TRBJ2-7
cdr3_aa: CASSQDYRELFPYEQYF; cdr3_nt: TGCGCCAGCAGCCAAGATTACCGCGAACTATTCCCCTACGAGCAGTACTTC; v_call: TRBV4-3; clone_size: NA; d_call: NA; j_call: TRBJ2-7
cdr3_aa: CASSPGVHEQYF; cdr3_nt: TGTGCCAGCTCCCCAGGAGTACACGAGCAGTACTTC; v_call: TRBV18; clone_size: NA; d_call: NA; j_call: TRBJ2-7
cdr3_aa: CASSVTGNTEAFF; cdr3_nt: TGTGCCAGCAGCGTTACAGGGAACACTGAAGCTTTCTTT; v_call: TRBV9; clone_size: NA; d_call: NA; j_call: TRBJ1-1
cdr3_aa: CASSRTGTGGGGYTF; cdr3_nt: TGTGCCAGCAGCCGCACCGGGACAGGGGGTGGGGGCTACACCTTC; v_call: TRBV5-4; clone_size: NA; d_call: TRBD1; j_call: TRBJ1-2
cdr3_aa: CASTILDIANEQYF; cdr3_nt: TGTGCCAGCACTATCCTGGACATTGCCAACGAGCAGTACTTC; v_call: TRBV2; clone_size: NA; d_call: NA; j_call: TRBJ2-7
cdr3_aa: CASSFDRAGTEAFF; cdr3_nt: TGTGCCAGCAGCTTCGACAGGGCGGGGACTGAAGCTTTCTTT; v_call: TRBV11-2; clone_size: NA; d_call: TRBD1; j_call: TRBJ1-1
cdr3_aa: CASRDTGGSYNEQFF; cdr3_nt: TGTGCCAGCAGGGATACAGGGGGATCCTACAATGAGCAGTTCTTC; v_call: TRBV6-5; clone_size: NA; d_call: TRBD1; j_call: TRBJ2-1
cdr3_aa: CAISAGGTGGDNEQFF; cdr3_nt: TGTGCCATCAGTGCCGGGGGGACAGGGGGAGACAATGAGCAGTTCTTC; v_call: TRBV10-3; clone_size: NA; d_call: TRBD1; j_call: TRBJ2-1
cdr3_aa: CASSQGSGTGELFF; cdr3_nt: TGTGCCAGCAGCCAGGGGTCGGGCACCGGGGAGCTGTTTTTT; v_call: TRBV5-4; clone_size: NA; d_call: NA; j_call: TRBJ2-2
cdr3_aa: CASRTSSGNTIYF; cdr3_nt: TGTGCCAGCAGGACTAGCTCTGGAAACACCATATATTTT; v_call: TRBV2; clone_size: NA; d_call: NA; j_call: TRBJ1-3
cdr3_aa: CASSQRGLAGAHEQFF; cdr3_nt: TGTGCCAGCAGTCAAAGAGGACTAGCGGGAGCTCATGAGCAGTTCTTC; v_call: TRBV2; clone_size: NA; d_call: TRBD2; j_call: TRBJ2-1
cdr3_aa: CASSPVTRGEQFF; cdr3_nt: TGTGCTAGCAGCCCCGTGACTAGAGGTGAGCAGTTCTTC; v_call: TRBV7-7; clone_size: NA; d_call: NA; j_call: TRBJ2-1
cdr3_aa: CASSSPVYGYTF; cdr3_nt: TGTGCCAGTAGTTCCCCCGTCTATGGCTACACCTTC; v_call: TRBV19; clone_size: NA; d_call: NA; j_call: TRBJ1-2
cdr3_aa: CASSLNRGRVTQYF; cdr3_nt: TGTGCCAGCAGTTTAAACAGGGGAAGAGTCACCCAGTACTTC; v_call: TRBV27; clone_size: NA; d_call: TRBD1; j_call: TRBJ2-5
cdr3_aa: CASSYQADYGYTF; cdr3_nt: TGTGCCAGCAGTTACCAGGCAGATTATGGCTACACCTTC; v_call: TRBV6-6; clone_size: NA; d_call: NA; j_call: TRBJ1-2
cdr3_aa: CATSPEREGPGELFF; cdr3_nt: TGTGCCACCAGCCCAGAACGGGAGGGCCCCGGGGAGCTGTTTTTT; v_call: TRBV15; clone_size: NA; d_call: TRBD2; j_call: TRBJ2-2
cdr3_aa: CASRGQLELNYGYTF; cdr3_nt: TGTGCCAGCAGGGGACAGCTTGAGCTTAACTATGGCTACACCTTC; v_call: TRBV6-5; clone_size: NA; d_call: TRBD1; j_call: TRBJ1-2
cdr3_aa: CSVGLAGGFGELFF; cdr3_nt: TGCAGCGTTGGACTAGCGGGAGGGTTCGGGGAGCTGTTTTTT; v_call: TRBV29-1; clone_size: NA; d_call: TRBD2; j_call: TRBJ2-2
cdr3_aa: CASSRGLGGAGYTF; cdr3_nt: TGTGCCAGCAGCCGGGGATTGGGGGGGGCTGGCTACACCTTC; v_call: TRBV6-5; clone_size: NA; d_call: NA; j_call: TRBJ1-2
cdr3_aa: CASSEGGANEKLFF; cdr3_nt: TGTGCCAGCAGCGAAGGGGGCGCTAATGAAAAACTGTTTTTT; v_call: TRBV6-5; clone_size: NA; d_call: TRBD1; j_call: TRBJ1-4
cdr3_aa: CASSPATPGTSGDEQFF; cdr3_nt: TGTGCCAGCTCACCTGCAACCCCCGGGACTAGTGGGGATGAGCAGTTCTTC; v_call: TRBV18; clone_size: few; d_call: TRBD2; j_call: TRBJ2-1
cdr3_aa: CATTGTVHQPQHF; cdr3_nt: TGTGCCACCACAGGGACGGTACATCAGCCCCAGCATTTT; v_call: TRBV28; clone_size: NA; d_call: NA; j_call: TRBJ1-5
cdr3_aa: CASSDHGDSGNTIYF; cdr3_nt: TGCGCCAGCAGTGACCACGGGGATTCGGGAAACACCATATATTTT; v_call: TRBV10-2; clone_size: NA; d_call: NA; j_call: TRBJ1-3
cdr3_aa: CASSSDPLASSTDTQYF; cdr3_nt: TGCGCCAGCAGCTCTGACCCGCTAGCGTCTAGCACAGATACGCAGTATTTT; v_call: TRBV5-1; clone_size: NA; d_call: NA; j_call: TRBJ2-3
cdr3_aa: CASIEGGSLKTNEKLFF; cdr3_nt: TGTGCCAGCATCGAAGGCGGAAGTTTAAAAACTAATGAAAAACTGTTTTTT; v_call: TRBV9; clone_size: NA; d_call: NA; j_call: TRBJ1-4
cdr3_aa: CASSHCRNTEAFF; cdr3_nt: TGCGCCAGCAGTCACTGCAGGAACACTGAAGCTTTCTTT; v_call: TRBV23-1; clone_size: NA; d_call: NA; j_call: TRBJ1-1
cdr3_aa: CASSESPGGFRYGYTF; cdr3_nt: TGTGCCAGCAGTGAATCGCCAGGGGGGTTTCGTTATGGCTACACCTTC; v_call: TRBV25-1; clone_size: NA; d_call: TRBD1; j_call: TRBJ1-2
cdr3_aa: CASKGGAGQPQHF; cdr3_nt: TGTGCCAGCAAGGGGGGGGCGGGCCAGCCCCAGCATTTT; v_call: TRBV6-6; clone_size: NA; d_call: NA; j_call: TRBJ1-5
cdr3_aa: CASGGNEAFF; cdr3_nt: TGTGCCTCCGGAGGGAATGAAGCTTTCTTT; v_call: TRBV2; clone_size: once; d_call: NA; j_call: TRBJ1-1
cdr3_aa: CASSFSGTSNTGELFF; cdr3_nt: TGTGCCAGCAGTTTCTCCGGGACATCGAACACCGGGGAGCTGTTTTTT; v_call: TRBV2; clone_size: NA; d_call: NA; j_call: TRBJ2-2
cdr3_aa: CASSLVVRVTDTGELFF; cdr3_nt: TGTGCCAGCAGCTTAGTTGTCAGGGTTACGGACACCGGGGAGCTGTTTTTT; v_call: TRBV11-3; clone_size: NA; d_call: NA; j_call: TRBJ2-2
cdr3_aa: CASSPTGYTEAFF; cdr3_nt: TGTGCCAGCAGCCCGACAGGGTATACTGAAGCTTTCTTT; v_call: TRBV7-6; clone_size: once; d_call: TRBD1; j_call: TRBJ1-1
cdr3_aa: CSSSFENQPQHF; cdr3_nt: TGTTCCAGCAGCTTTGAGAATCAGCCCCAGCATTTT; v_call: TRBV7-9; clone_size: NA; d_call: NA; j_call: TRBJ1-5
cdr3_aa: CASSSTGLPWFF; cdr3_nt: TGTGCCAGCAGCTCTACAGGGCTTCCTTGGTTCTTC; v_call: TRBV7-3; clone_size: NA; d_call: NA; j_call: TRBJ2-1
cdr3_aa: CASSSPLGQVRHEQYF; cdr3_nt: TGTGCCAGCAGCTCACCCCTGGGACAGGTTCGTCACGAGCAGTACTTC; v_call: TRBV11-3; clone_size: NA; d_call: TRBD1; j_call: TRBJ2-7
cdr3_aa: CSSSLIGAVAETQYF; cdr3_nt: TGTTCCAGCAGCTTAATAGGGGCTGTGGCAGAGACCCAGTACTTC; v_call: TRBV7-9; clone_size: NA; d_call: NA; j_call: TRBJ2-5
cdr3_aa: CAISGTVSGANVLTF; cdr3_nt: TGTGCCATCAGCGGGACAGTCTCGGGGGCCAACGTCCTGACTTTC; v_call: TRBV10-3; clone_size: NA; d_call: TRBD1; j_call: TRBJ2-6
cdr3_aa: CASSQVSAGSYEQYF; cdr3_nt: TGCGCCAGCAGCCAAGTTTCAGCGGGGTCCTACGAGCAGTACTTC; v_call: TRBV4-3; clone_size: few; d_call: TRBD2; j_call: TRBJ2-7
cdr3_aa: CASSDQGLAGNEQFF; cdr3_nt: TGTGCCAGCAGTGATCAAGGACTAGCGGGCAATGAGCAGTTCTTC; v_call: TRBV2; clone_size: NA; d_call: TRBD2; j_call: TRBJ2-1
cdr3_aa: CASSLQGEQEPQHF; cdr3_nt: TGTGCCAGCTCACTACAGGGAGAGCAGGAGCCCCAGCATTTT; v_call: TRBV18; clone_size: NA; d_call: NA; j_call: TRBJ1-5
cdr3_aa: CASSVRGLAGSEQYF; cdr3_nt: TGTGCCAGCAGCGTGAGGGGACTAGCGGGTAGCGAGCAGTACTTC; v_call: TRBV9; clone_size: NA; d_call: TRBD2; j_call: TRBJ2-7
cdr3_aa: CAIMGQWGYEQYF; cdr3_nt: TGTGCCATCATGGGACAGTGGGGGTACGAGCAGTACTTC; v_call: TRBV10-3; clone_size: NA; d_call: TRBD1; j_call: TRBJ2-7
cdr3_aa: CASSLTQGGGSGNTIYF; cdr3_nt: TGTGCCAGCAGCTTAACCCAGGGAGGGGGTTCTGGAAACACCATATATTTT; v_call: TRBV11-2; clone_size: NA; d_call: NA; j_call: TRBJ1-3
cdr3_aa: CASSPQRDPETQYF; cdr3_nt: TGTGCCAGCAGCCCTCAGCGGGATCCGGAGACCCAGTACTTC; v_call: TRBV11-1; clone_size: NA; d_call: TRBD2; j_call: TRBJ2-5
cdr3_aa: CASSPHLSNQPQHF; cdr3_nt: TGCGCCAGCAGCCCCCATTTGAGCAATCAGCCCCAGCATTTT; v_call: TRBV4-1; clone_size: NA; d_call: NA; j_call: TRBJ1-5